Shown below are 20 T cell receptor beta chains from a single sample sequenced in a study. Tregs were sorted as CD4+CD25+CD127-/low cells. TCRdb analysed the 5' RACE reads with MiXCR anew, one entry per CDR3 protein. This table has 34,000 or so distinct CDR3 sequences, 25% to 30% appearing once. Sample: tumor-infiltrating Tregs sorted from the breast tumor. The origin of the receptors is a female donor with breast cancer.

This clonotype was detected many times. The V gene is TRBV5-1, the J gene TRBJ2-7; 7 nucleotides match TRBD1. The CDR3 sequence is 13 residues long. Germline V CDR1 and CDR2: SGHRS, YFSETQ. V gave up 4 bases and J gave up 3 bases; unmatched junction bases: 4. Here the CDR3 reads CASSRGQDYEQYF. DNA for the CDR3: TGCGCCAGCAGCCGCGGACAGGACTACGAGCAGTACTTC.

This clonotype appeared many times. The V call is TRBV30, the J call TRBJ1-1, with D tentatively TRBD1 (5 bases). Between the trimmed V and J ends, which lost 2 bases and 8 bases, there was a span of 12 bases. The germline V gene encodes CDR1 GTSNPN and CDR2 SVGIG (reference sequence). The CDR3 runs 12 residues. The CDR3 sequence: CAWSRGPHEAFF. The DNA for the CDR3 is TGTGCCTGGAGTCGGGGCCCGCACGAAGCTTTCTTT. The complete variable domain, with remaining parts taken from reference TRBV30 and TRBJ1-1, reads SQTIHQWPATLVQPVGSPLSLECTVEGTSNPNLYWYRQAAGRGLQLLFYSVGIGQISSEVPQNLSASRPQDRQFILSSKKLLLSDSGFYLCAWSRGPHEAFFGQGTRLTVV.

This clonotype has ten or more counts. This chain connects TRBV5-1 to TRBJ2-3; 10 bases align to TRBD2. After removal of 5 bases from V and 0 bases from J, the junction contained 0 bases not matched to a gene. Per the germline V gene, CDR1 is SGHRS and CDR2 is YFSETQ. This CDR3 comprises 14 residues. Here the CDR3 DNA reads TGCGCCAGCAGGACTAGCGGGAGCACAGATACGCAGTATTTT. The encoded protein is CASRTSGSTDTQYF.

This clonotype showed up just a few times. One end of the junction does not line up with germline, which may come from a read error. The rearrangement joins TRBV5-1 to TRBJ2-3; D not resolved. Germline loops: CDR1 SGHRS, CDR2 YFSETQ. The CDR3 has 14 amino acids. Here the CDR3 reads CAGSLLSSTDTQYF. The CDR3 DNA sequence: TGCGCCGGCAGCTTACTATCCAGCACAGATACGCAGTATTTT.

CDR3 nucleotide sequence: TGTGCCACCAGTGATTTGATCCGGAGTCGGGATGAGCAGTTCTTC. Amino acids: CATSDLIRSRDEQFF. The chain employs TRBV24-1 and TRBJ2-1; unclear D gene. The CDR3 loop spans 15 amino acids. Germline lookup yields CDR1 KGHDR and CDR2 SFDVKD. Trimming took off 0 bases at V and 8 bases at J, with 13 bases between the two ends.

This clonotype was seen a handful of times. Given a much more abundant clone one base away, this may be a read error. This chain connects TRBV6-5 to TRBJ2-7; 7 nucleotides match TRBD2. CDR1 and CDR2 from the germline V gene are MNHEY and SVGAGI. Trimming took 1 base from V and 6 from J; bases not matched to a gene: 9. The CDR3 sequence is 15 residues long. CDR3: CASSYLAGGSREQYF. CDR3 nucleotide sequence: TGTGCCAGCAGTTACTTAGCTGGCGGGAGCCGCGAGCAGTACTTC.

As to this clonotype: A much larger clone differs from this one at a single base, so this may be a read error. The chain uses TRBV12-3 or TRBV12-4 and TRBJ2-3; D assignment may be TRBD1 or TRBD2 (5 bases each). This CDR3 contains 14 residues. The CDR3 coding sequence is TGTGCCAGCAGTGGCGAGAAGAGGGGAGATGCGCAGTATTTT. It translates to CASSGEKRGDAQYF.

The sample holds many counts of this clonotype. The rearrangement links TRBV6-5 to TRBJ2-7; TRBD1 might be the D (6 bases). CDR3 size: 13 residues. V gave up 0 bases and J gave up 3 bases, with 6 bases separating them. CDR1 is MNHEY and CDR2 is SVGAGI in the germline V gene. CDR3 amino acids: CASSYSQGYEQYF. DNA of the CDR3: TGTGCCAGCAGTTACTCACAGGGCTACGAGCAGTACTTC.

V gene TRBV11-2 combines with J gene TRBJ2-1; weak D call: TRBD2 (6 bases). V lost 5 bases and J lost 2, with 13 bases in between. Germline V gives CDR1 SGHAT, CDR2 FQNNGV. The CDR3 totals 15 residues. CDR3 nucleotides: TGTGCCAGCAGCCTTGAAGGAGGGCCCTACAATGAGCAGTTCTTC. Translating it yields CASSLEGGPYNEQFF.

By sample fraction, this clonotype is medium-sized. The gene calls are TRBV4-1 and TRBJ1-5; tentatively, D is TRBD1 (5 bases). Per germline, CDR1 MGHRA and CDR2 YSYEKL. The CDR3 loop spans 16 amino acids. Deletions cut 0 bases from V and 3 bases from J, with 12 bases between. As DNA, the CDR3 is TGCGCCAGCAGCCAAGATTCAGGGTTCACCAATCAGCCCCAGCATTTT. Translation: CASSQDSGFTNQPQHF.

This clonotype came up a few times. The CDR3 coding sequence is TGTGCCACCGCTAGCGGGAACACCTACGAGCAGTACTTC. Translation gives CATASGNTYEQYF. The chain uses TRBV15 and TRBJ2-7, with 9 bases aligning to TRBD2. CDR1 is LNHNV and CDR2 is YYDKDF in the germline V gene (reference sequence). CDR3 length equals 13 residues. With V trimmed by 8 bases and J by 2 bases, 4 bases remained unmatched.

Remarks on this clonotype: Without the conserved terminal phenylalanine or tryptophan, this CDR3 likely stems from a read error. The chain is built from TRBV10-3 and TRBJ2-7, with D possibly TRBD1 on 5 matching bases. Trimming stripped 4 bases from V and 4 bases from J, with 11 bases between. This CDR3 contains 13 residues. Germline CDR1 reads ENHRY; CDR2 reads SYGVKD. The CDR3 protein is CAISVQGTYEQYS. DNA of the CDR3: TGTGCCATCAGTGTCCAGGGAACGTACGAGCAGTACTCC.

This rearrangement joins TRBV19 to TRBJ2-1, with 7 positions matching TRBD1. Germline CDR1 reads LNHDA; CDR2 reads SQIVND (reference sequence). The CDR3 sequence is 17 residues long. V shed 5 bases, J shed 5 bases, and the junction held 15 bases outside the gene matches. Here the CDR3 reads CASSDSIDRDLHNEQFF. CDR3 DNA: TGTGCCAGTAGTGATTCTATCGACAGGGACCTCCACAATGAGCAGTTCTTC.

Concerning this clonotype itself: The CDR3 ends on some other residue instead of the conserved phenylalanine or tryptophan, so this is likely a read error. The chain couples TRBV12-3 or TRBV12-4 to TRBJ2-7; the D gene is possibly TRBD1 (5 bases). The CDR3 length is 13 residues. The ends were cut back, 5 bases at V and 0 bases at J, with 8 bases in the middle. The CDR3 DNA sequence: TGTGCCAGCAGTGAAGGACACTCCTACGAGCAGTACCTC. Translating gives CASSEGHSYEQYL.

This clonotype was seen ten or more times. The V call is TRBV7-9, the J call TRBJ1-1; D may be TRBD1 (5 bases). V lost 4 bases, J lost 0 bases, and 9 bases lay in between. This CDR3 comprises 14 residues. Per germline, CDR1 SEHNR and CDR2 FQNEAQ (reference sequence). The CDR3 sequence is CASSSTAMNTEAFF. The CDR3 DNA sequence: TGTGCCAGCAGCTCGACAGCGATGAACACTGAAGCTTTCTTT.

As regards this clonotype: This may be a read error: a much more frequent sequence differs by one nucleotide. CDR3 protein: CASSETPVAQHF. CDR3 bases: TGTGCCAGCAGTGAGACCCCAGTTGCCCAGCATTTT. The gene calls are TRBV6-1 and TRBJ1-5; D is ambiguous. The CDR3 consists of 12 residues. V was clipped by 3 bases and J by 11 bases, with 11 bases between them. CDR1 and CDR2 (germline): MNHNS, SASEGT.

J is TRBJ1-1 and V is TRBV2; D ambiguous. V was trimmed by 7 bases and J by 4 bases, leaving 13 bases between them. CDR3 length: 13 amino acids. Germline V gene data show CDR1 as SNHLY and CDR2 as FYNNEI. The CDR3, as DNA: TGTGCCAGCATACTCGAATTCGGCACTGAAGCTTTCTTT. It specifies CASILEFGTEAFF. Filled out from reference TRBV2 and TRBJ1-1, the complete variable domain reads EPEVTQTPSHQVTQMGQEVILRCVPISNHLYFYWYRQILGQKVEFLVSFYNNEISEKSEIFDDQFSVERPDGSNFTLKIRSTKLEDSAMYFCASILEFGTEAFFGQGTRLTVV.

This CDR3 reads CAWSVGVADQETQYF. In nucleotides, the CDR3 is TGTGCCTGGAGTGTGGGTGTAGCGGACCAAGAGACCCAGTACTTC. The gene calls are TRBV30 and TRBJ2-5; weak D call: TRBD2 (6 bases). V was shortened by 0 bases and J by 0 bases, with 11 bases between the two germline ends. Germline V gene lookup returns CDR1 GTSNPN and CDR2 SVGIG (reference sequence). CDR3 size: 15 residues.

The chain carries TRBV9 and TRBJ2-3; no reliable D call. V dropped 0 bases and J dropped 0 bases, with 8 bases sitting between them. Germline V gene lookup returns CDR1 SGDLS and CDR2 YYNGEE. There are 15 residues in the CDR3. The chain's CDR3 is CASSVDPESTDTQYF. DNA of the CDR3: TGTGCCAGCAGCGTAGATCCGGAAAGCACAGATACGCAGTATTTT.

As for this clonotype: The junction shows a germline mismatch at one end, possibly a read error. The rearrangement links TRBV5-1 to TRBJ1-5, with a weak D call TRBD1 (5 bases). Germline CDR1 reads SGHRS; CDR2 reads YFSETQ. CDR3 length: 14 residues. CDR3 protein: CARSEGEISQPQHF. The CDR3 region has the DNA TGCGCCCGCAGCGAAGGGGAAATCAGTCAGCCCCAGCATTTT.